The 21 T cell receptor beta chains below were found in one sample sequenced in a study of cytomegalovirus exposure and HLA in healthy donors. A multiplex PCR was run with 60 Vbeta primers and 13 Jbeta primers. Assay: immunoSEQ multiplex PCR; the TCRdb copy retains only in-frame clones and omits some. The sample lists around 160,000 clones; around 77% were seen once. Sequenced material: PBMCs. These receptor sequences come from a middle-aged woman in good health and CMV-seropositive.

The chain combines TRBV5-4 with TRBJ2-1; 16 positions agree with TRBD2. V lost 4 bases to trimming and J lost 6 bases; unmatched junction nucleotides: 7. The CDR3 runs 17 residues. Germline values: CDR1 SGHNT, CDR2 YYREEE (reference sequence). The CDR3 protein is CASSPGTSGGERNEQFF. In DNA form, the CDR3 reads TGTGCCAGCAGCCCCGGGACTAGCGGGGGGGAACGCAATGAGCAGTTCTTC.

The chain recombines TRBV25-1 with TRBJ1-6; D is ambiguous. Per the germline V gene, CDR1 is MGHDK and CDR2 is SYGVNS. V was cut by 3 bases and J by 9 bases, with 12 bases left in between. There are 14 residues in the CDR3. Here the CDR3 reads CASSERPPSSPLHF. The CDR3 DNA reads as TGTGCCAGCAGTGAGCGCCCCCCGTCTTCACCCCTCCACTTT.

The V call is TRBV28, the J call TRBJ2-7, with TRBD1 matching over 9 bases. The CDR3 loop spans 15 amino acids. The V gene end was trimmed by 3 bases and the J gene end by 6 bases; junction bases not matched to a gene: 9. The V gene's germline CDR1 is MDHEN and CDR2 SYDVKM. The CDR3 coding sequence is TGTGCCAGCAGTTTGTCCGGGACAGGGACTCGCGAGCAGTACTTC. As protein: CASSLSGTGTREQYF.

The rearrangement joins TRBV29-1 to TRBJ2-7; tentatively, D is TRBD1 (6 bases). V was clipped by 4 bases and J by 3 bases, with 16 bases between them. The CDR3 extends over 14 amino acids. The germline gives CDR1 SQVTM, CDR2 ANQGSEA. The CDR3 DNA reads TGCAGCGTTGGCCCTATAACAGGGAGCTACGAGCAGTACTTC. It translates to CSVGPITGSYEQYF.

The rearrangement joins TRBV18 to TRBJ2-5; D perhaps matches TRBD2 (5 bases). This CDR3 comprises 17 residues. CDR1 KGHSH and CDR2 LQKENI come from the germline V gene. The ends were cut back, 2 bases at V and 0 bases at J, with 16 bases in the middle. This chain's CDR3 is CASSPVLDFGYQETQYF. The CDR3 DNA reads as TGTGCCAGCTCACCAGTGCTGGACTTTGGGTACCAAGAGACCCAGTACTTC.

Comments on this clone: One junction end disagrees with the germline gene, perhaps due to a read error. Within the sample, other DNA sequences also encode this same CDR3. The CDR3 spells CASSSQGATNEKLFF. The CDR3 DNA reads TGTGCCAGTAGCTCACAGGGTGCAACTAATGAAAAACTGTTTTTT. The genes are TRBV13 and TRBJ1-4, with D possibly being TRBD1 (6 bases). Germline values: CDR1 PRHDT, CDR2 FYEKMQ (reference sequence). The CDR3 is made up of 15 amino acids. Complete variable domain (other parts from reference TRBV13 and TRBJ1-4): AAGVIQSPRHLIKEKRETATLKCYPIPRHDTVYWYQQGPGQDPQFLISFYEKMQSDKGSIPDRFSAQQFSDYHSELNMSSLELGDSALYFCASSSQGATNEKLFFGSGTQLSVL.

This clone appeared a single time. J is TRBJ1-3 and V is TRBV7-9, with D perhaps matching TRBD1 (5 bases). The CDR3 runs to 16 residues. Trimming shortened V by 5 bases and J by 3 bases, and 17 bases separated the two germline ends. Germline values: CDR1 SEHNR, CDR2 FQNEAQ (reference sequence). The CDR3 nucleotides read TGTGCCAGCAGCGGTCCAAAGGCTGACAGTGGAAACACCATATATTTT. Its translation is CASSGPKADSGNTIYF.

This clone was seen once. This chain links TRBV4-1 with TRBJ2-1; 9 bases are a match to TRBD2. This CDR3 has 15 residues. V shed 1 base and J 4 bases; nucleotides not matched to a gene: 2. The germline CDR1 and CDR2 sequences are MGHRA and YSYEKL. The CDR3 protein is CASSQGRGGYNEQFF. The CDR3 region has the DNA TGCGCCAGCAGCCAAGGGCGGGGGGGATACAATGAGCAGTTCTTC.

This chain connects TRBV6-5 to TRBJ1-2; D possibly corresponds to TRBD1 (5 bases). Trimming took 0 bases from V and 2 from J, leaving 10 bases between them. Germline V gene data show CDR1 as MNHEY and CDR2 as SVGAGI. This CDR3 comprises 15 residues. The CDR3 loop reads CASSYSGHINYGYTF. DNA for the CDR3: TGTGCCAGCAGTTACTCCGGACATATAAACTATGGCTACACCTTC.

V gene TRBV6-5 combines with J gene TRBJ2-5; the D gene is possibly TRBD1 (5 bases). Trimming pared 0 bases from V and 2 bases from J, leaving 7 bases between. The germline V gene has CDR1 MNHEY and CDR2 SVGAGI. The CDR3 consists of 14 residues. The CDR3 nucleotides are TGTGCCAGCAGTTACTCCCGACAGCAAGAGACCCAGTACTTC. Protein sequence: CASSYSRQQETQYF.

The chain recombines TRBV10-3 with TRBJ2-1; either TRBD1 or TRBD2 may supply D (5 bases each). CDR3 length equals 12 residues. Trimming removed 6 bases at V and 8 bases at J, with 11 bases between. Germline values: CDR1 ENHRY, CDR2 SYGVKD. The CDR3 DNA sequence: TGTGCCATCAGCGAGGGGCGGGATGAGCAGTTCTTC. It is translated as CAISEGRDEQFF.

V usage is TRBV5-4 and J usage is TRBJ1-1, with a possible D match to TRBD1 (5 bases). Trimming left V 6 bases short and J 3 bases short, with 18 bases between. From germline, CDR1 is SGHNT and CDR2 YYREEE (reference sequence). This CDR3 is 15 amino acids long. CDR3 loop: CASTLVGGSDTEAFF. DNA for the CDR3: TGTGCCAGCACCCTGGTGGGGGGGAGCGACACTGAAGCTTTCTTT. Complete variable domain (other parts from reference TRBV5-4 and TRBJ1-1): ETGVTQSPTHLIKTRGQQVTLRCSSQSGHNTVSWYQQALGQGPQFIFQYYREEENGRGNFPPRFSGLQFPNYSSELNVNALELDDSALYLCASTLVGGSDTEAFFGQGTRLTVV.

V gene TRBV19 combines with J gene TRBJ1-2; D is unclear. The V gene's germline CDR1 is LNHDA and CDR2 SQIVND (reference sequence). The CDR3 length is 13 residues. Trimming removed 3 bases from V and 4 bases from J, with 9 bases in between. CDR3 protein: CASSIETFYGYTF. CDR3 in DNA: TGTGCCAGTAGTATTGAGACTTTCTATGGCTACACCTTC. The entire variable domain, with the rest obtained from reference TRBV19 and TRBJ1-2, is as follows: DGGITQSPKYLFRKEGQNVTLSCEQNLNHDAMYWYRQDPGQGLRLIYYSQIVNDFQKGDIAEGYSVSREKKESFPLTVTSAQKNPTAFYLCASSIETFYGYTFGSGTRLTVV.

The V call is TRBV14, the J call TRBJ2-1; the D is unclear. The CDR3 consists of 12 residues. Trimming stripped 4 bases from V and 2 bases from J, with 3 bases between. CDR1 and CDR2 from the germline V gene are SGHDN and FVKESK. The CDR3 sequence is CASSPAYNEQFF. For the CDR3, the DNA is TGTGCCAGCAGCCCCGCCTACAATGAGCAGTTCTTC.

The chain employs TRBV12-5 and TRBJ2-1; TRBD2 is a possible D gene (7 bases). The ends were cut back, 1 base at V and 2 bases at J, with 18 bases in the middle. This CDR3 has 18 amino acids. Germline values: CDR1 LGHNT, CDR2 FRNRAP. This CDR3 reads CASGLALGGAGAYNEQFF. DNA of the CDR3: TGTGCTAGTGGTTTGGCCCTGGGGGGGGCAGGGGCCTACAATGAGCAGTTCTTC.

V gene TRBV7-2 combines with J gene TRBJ2-6; D remains unclear. V lost 4 bases and J lost 0, with 7 bases in between. Germline values: CDR1 SGHTA, CDR2 FQGNSA. This CDR3 has 15 residues. The CDR3 spells CASSYLFSGANVLTF. DNA of the CDR3: TGTGCCAGCAGCTACTTGTTCTCTGGGGCCAACGTCCTGACTTTC.

V usage is TRBV6-1 and J usage is TRBJ1-5; TRBD1 matches at 7 bases. From germline, CDR1 is MNHNS and CDR2 SASEGT. The length of the CDR3 is 18 residues. Losses at the gene ends were 4 bases for V and 1 base for J; bases not matched to a gene: 13. The CDR3 loop is CASSGSGTAGSSNQPQHF. Written as DNA, the CDR3 is TGTGCCAGCAGTGGATCCGGGACAGCAGGGAGCAGCAATCAGCCCCAGCATTTT.

The DNA of the CDR3 is TGTGCCAGCAGCCCCGAACTAGGGAATGAGCAGTTCTTC. Its protein product is CASSPELGNEQFF. The rearrangement uses TRBV7-9 and TRBJ2-1; a possible D gene is TRBD2 (5 bases). Germline CDR1 reads SEHNR; CDR2 reads FQNEAQ (reference sequence). CDR3 length: 13 residues. With 5 bases removed from V and 7 bases from J, the gap between germline ends came to 12 bases.

The chain joins TRBV29-1 to TRBJ1-2, with no clear D. In germline, CDR1 is SQVTM, CDR2 ANQGSEA. Trimming took 2 bases from V and 7 from J, leaving 14 bases between them. The CDR3 contains 13 residues. CDR3 sequence reads: CSVEFPGTSGYTF. The CDR3 nucleotides read TGCAGCGTTGAATTCCCGGGAACTAGTGGCTACACCTTC.

This clone was recorded a few times. This chain connects TRBV7-2 to TRBJ2-5, with 9 bases fitting TRBD2. The length of the CDR3 is 13 residues. V shed 5 bases, J shed 5 bases, and the junction held 3 bases outside the gene matches. Germline loops: CDR1 SGHTA, CDR2 FQGNSA. In DNA, the CDR3 is TGTGCCAGCAGCATAGGACTAGCGGAGACCCAGTACTTC. Residues: CASSIGLAETQYF.

The J gene is TRBJ1-2, the V gene TRBV15; 7 nucleotides align to TRBD1. Germline V lookup: CDR1 LNHNV, CDR2 YYDKDF (reference sequence). The CDR3 is made up of 15 amino acids. V shed 1 base, J shed 1 base, and the junction held 3 bases outside the gene matches. CDR3 bases: TGTGCCACCAGCAGAGGGGCAGGGGGTAACTATGGCTACACCTTC. Amino acid sequence: CATSRGAGGNYGYTF.